What follows are 6 T cell receptor beta chains derived from one specimen sequenced in a study of shared clonotypes between healthy human individuals. Terminally differentiated effector memory CD45RA+ cells were excluded from the naive CD8 cells, which were CD45RO-negative and positively selected for CCR7. Sequencing was performed with immunoSEQ multiplex PCR; in TCRdb, only in-frame clones are kept and a portion is missing. The table shows over 2,000,000 clones, with approximately 92% occurring only once. Sequenced sample: naive CD8+ T cells from PBMCs. The receptors derive from a man between 18 and 35 years old in good health. Some clones in this sample may be carry-over from other donors' samples.

The chain employs TRBV6-1 and TRBJ2-1; 8 nucleotides align to TRBD1. The V and J ends lost 3 bases and 8 bases, in that order; junction bases with no gene match: 6. CDR3 length equals 14 residues. CDR1 and CDR2 (germline): MNHNS, SASEGT. CDR3 loop: CASSDRGRRDEQFF. In nucleotides, the CDR3 is TGTGCCAGCAGTGACAGGGGGCGCCGAGATGAGCAGTTCTTC.

CDR3 sequence: CASSYKEETQYF. The DNA of the CDR3 is TGTGCCAGCAGTTACAAGGAAGAGACCCAGTACTTC. The V gene is TRBV7-9, the J gene TRBJ2-5; D is unresolved. Germline V gene data show CDR1 as SEHNR and CDR2 as FQNEAQ (reference sequence). This CDR3 contains 12 residues. V lost 6 bases to trimming and J lost 3 bases, with 8 bases between them.

The J gene is TRBJ2-3, the V gene TRBV25-1; TRBD1 is a possible D gene (6 bases). The germline V gene has CDR1 MGHDK and CDR2 SYGVNS. V lost 0 bases and J 6 bases, leaving 16 bases between the germline ends. The CDR3 has 16 residues. This CDR3 reads CASSEYSRGQTDTQYF. DNA of the CDR3: TGTGCCAGCAGTGAATATAGCAGGGGCCAAACGGATACGCAGTATTTT. The variable domain in full, with the rest retrieved from reference TRBV25-1 and TRBJ2-3, is EADIYQTPRYLVIGTGKKITLECSQTMGHDKMYWYQQDPGMELHLIHYSYGVNSTEKGDLSSESTVSRIRTEHFPLTLESARPSHTSQYLCASSEYSRGQTDTQYFGPGTRLTVL.

The V and J genes are TRBV5-1 and TRBJ2-2; 7 bases align to TRBD1. V was pared by 0 bases and J by 9 bases, with 8 bases of the junction left unmatched. This CDR3 has 15 residues. The germline CDR1 and CDR2 sequences are SGHRS and YFSETQ. CDR3 residues: CASSLVGGSSRELFF. In DNA, the CDR3 is TGCGCCAGCAGCTTGGTAGGGGGCTCGTCCCGGGAGCTGTTTTTT.

The chain uses TRBV2 and TRBJ1-1, with TRBD1 as a possible D gene (5 bases). The CDR3 consists of 15 residues. V lost 5 bases and J lost 3, with 16 bases in between. Germline values: CDR1 SNHLY, CDR2 FYNNEI. The CDR3 spells CASSSTTGTHTEAFF. In DNA form, the CDR3 reads TGTGCCAGCAGTTCTACGACCGGGACCCACACTGAAGCTTTCTTT.

The J gene is TRBJ1-5, the V gene TRBV10-2, with 9 bases matching TRBD1. The CDR3 is 16 residues long. Looked up from germline, CDR1 is WSHSY and CDR2 is SAAADI. With V trimmed by 6 bases and J by 3 bases, 9 bases remained unmatched. The CDR3 region has the DNA TGCGCCAGCAGCCGGGACAGGGACGCCTACAATCAGCCCCAGCATTTT. Amino acids: CASSRDRDAYNQPQHF.